Sequencing of this TCR beta chain was carried out in a study of T cell repertoires in cytomegalovirus infection. Study outcomes and limitations: CMV-specific HLA-C-restricted TCR beta clonotypes dominated the ex vivo response.

The germline V gene encodes CDR1 MNHEY and CDR2 SVGAGI. V was pared by 6 bases and J by 6 bases, with 8 bases of the junction left unmatched. This CDR3 comprises 14 residues. Comment on this clonotype: The antigen remains unidentified.

TCRdb reprocessed the reads with MiXCR, giving one entry per CDR3 protein. The table shows about 770,000 distinct CDR3 sequences, with 29% occurring only once. The chain has TRBV6-5 and TRBJ1-5; TRBD1 agrees at 7 bases. The input for sequencing was cultured CD8+ T cells from PBMCs, taken from culture after CMV antigen stimulation. This receptor was identified in a human donor in good health (CMV status not recorded). Some clones in this sample may be carry-over from other donors' samples. CDR3 in amino acids: CASRPYRGFQPQHF. The CDR3 bases are TGTGCCAGCAGACCCTACAGGGGCTTTCAGCCCCAGCATTTT.